This T cell receptor (beta chain) emerged from a study of cytotoxic CD8 clonotypes in ibrutinib-treated CLL. Background on the study: Following treatment for a median about 12 months, range 6 to 36, response samples were then taken.

Approximately 1.9 micrograms of genomic DNA, which was extracted from cryopreserved PBMCs, served as the material used for the TCR beta libraries. About this clone: Antigen unknown.

Sequencing used immunoSEQ multiplex PCR; TCRdb keeps in-frame clones, though not all of them. This table has 27,000 or so clones, about 82% appearing once. Study findings and constraints: At the start, clonality exceeded age-matched healthy donors and followed circulating CD8+ T-cell counts. Sustained-remission patients were sampled at different times than progressing patients were.

V shed 2 bases and J shed 7 bases, with 11 bases lying between them. The CDR3 runs 13 residues. Germline values: CDR1 KGHSH, CDR2 LQKENI. The source of this sequence is a human donor with chronic lymphocytic leukemia. This sequence joins TRBV18 and TRBJ1-1; D is undetermined. Here the sequenced sample was PBMCs, taken after 24 months of ibrutinib treatment. CDR3 bases: TGTGCCAGCTCACCAGTAGGGCAAGGTGAAGCTTTCTTT. It yields the protein CASSPVGQGEAFF.